The source of this T cell receptor (beta chain) is a study of regulatory T cells in long-lasting Graves disease. Study details: Under 3 months of antithyroid drugs had been taken by newly diagnosed Graves' patients.

The CDR3 consists of 16 residues. Germline V gene lookup returns CDR1 LGHNA and CDR2 YSLEER. V gave up 4 bases and J gave up 1 base; unmatched junction bases: 1. Combining iRepertoire HTBI primers with Arm-PCR of CDR3 regions, the authors built TCR beta libraries. TCRdb independently ran MiXCR on the multiplex PCR reads; one entry per CDR3 protein. The sample lists approximately 400,000 distinct CDR3 sequences; about 15% were seen once. This clonotype has a single count. Time point described: newly diagnosed GD, antithyroid drugs for less than 3 months. After RNA was extracted from PBMCs, the TCR library was made from it. Another study also made use of these data, one on T cells in Graves' hyperthyroidism and ophthalmopathy.

The receptor comes from a woman aged 40 to 49 with Graves disease. The chain recombines TRBV4-3 with TRBJ2-2, with 12 bases lining up with TRBD2. The specimen comprised peripheral blood mononuclear cells (PBMCs), sampled at new diagnosis, from a patient treated with antithyroid drugs. CDR3 nucleotides: TGCGCCAGCAGCCGGGGACTAGCGGGGAACACCGGGGAGCTGTTTTTT. Protein sequence: CASSRGLAGNTGELFF.